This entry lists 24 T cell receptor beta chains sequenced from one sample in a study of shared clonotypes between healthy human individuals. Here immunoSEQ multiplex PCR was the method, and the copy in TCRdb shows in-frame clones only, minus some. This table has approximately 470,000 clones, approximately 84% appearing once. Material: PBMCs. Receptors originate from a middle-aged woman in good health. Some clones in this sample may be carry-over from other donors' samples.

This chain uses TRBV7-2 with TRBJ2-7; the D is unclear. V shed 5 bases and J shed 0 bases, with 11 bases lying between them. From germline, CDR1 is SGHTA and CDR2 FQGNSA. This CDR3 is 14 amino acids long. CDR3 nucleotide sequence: TGTGCCAGCAGCCCAGCTGGCACCTCCTACGAGCAGTACTTC. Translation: CASSPAGTSYEQYF. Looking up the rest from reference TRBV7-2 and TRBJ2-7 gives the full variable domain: GAGVSQSPSNKVTEKGKDVELRCDPISGHTALYWYRQSLGQGLEFLIYFQGNSAPDKSGLPSDRFSAERTGGSVSTLTIQRTQQEDSAVYLCASSPAGTSYEQYFGPGTRLTVT.

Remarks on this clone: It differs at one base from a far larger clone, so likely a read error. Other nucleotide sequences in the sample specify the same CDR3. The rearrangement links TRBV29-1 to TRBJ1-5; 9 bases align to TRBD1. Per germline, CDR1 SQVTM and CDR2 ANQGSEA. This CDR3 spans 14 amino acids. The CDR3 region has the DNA TGCAGCGTTGGGGGACAGGGTGATCATCAGCCACAGCATTTT. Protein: CSVGGQGDHQPQHF.

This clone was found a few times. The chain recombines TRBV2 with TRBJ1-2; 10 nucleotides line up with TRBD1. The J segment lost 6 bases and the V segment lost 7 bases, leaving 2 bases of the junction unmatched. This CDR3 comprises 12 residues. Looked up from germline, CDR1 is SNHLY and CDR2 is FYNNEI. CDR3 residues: CASTGTGDGYTF. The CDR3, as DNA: TGTGCCAGCACCGGGACAGGGGATGGCTACACCTTC.

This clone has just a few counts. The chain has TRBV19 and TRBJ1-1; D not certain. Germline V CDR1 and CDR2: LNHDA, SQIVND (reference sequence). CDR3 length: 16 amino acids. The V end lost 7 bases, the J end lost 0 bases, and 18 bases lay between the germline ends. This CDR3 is CASTPRATYLNTEAFF. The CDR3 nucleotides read TGTGCCAGTACCCCCCGCGCCACCTACTTGAACACTGAAGCTTTCTTT.

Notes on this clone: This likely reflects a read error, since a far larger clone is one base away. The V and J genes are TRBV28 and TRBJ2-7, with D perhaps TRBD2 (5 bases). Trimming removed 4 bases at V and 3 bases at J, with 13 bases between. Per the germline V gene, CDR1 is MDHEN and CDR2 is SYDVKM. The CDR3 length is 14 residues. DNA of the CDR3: TGTGCCAGCAGTTCGGGAATACTAATCTACGAGCAGTACTTC. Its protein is CASSSGILIYEQYF.

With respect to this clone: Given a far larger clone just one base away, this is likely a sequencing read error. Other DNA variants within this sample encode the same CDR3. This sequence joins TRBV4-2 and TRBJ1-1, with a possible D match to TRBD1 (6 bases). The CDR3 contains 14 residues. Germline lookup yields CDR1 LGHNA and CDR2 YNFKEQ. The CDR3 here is CASSQGLDSQGAFF. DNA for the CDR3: TGTGCCAGTAGCCAAGGCCTGGACAGCCAGGGGGCTTTCTTT.

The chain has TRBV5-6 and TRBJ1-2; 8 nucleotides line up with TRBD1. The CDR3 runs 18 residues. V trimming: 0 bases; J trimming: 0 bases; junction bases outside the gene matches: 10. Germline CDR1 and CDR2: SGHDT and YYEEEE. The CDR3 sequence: CASSLGTGPPLANYGYTF. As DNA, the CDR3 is TGTGCCAGCAGCTTGGGGACAGGGCCCCCCTTAGCTAACTATGGCTACACCTTC.

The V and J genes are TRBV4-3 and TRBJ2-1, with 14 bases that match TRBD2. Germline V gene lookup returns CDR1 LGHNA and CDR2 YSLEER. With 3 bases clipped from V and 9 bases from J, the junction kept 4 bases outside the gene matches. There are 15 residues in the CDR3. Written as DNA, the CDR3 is TGCGCCAGCAGCCAGACTAGCGGGAGGGCCACTGAGCAGTTCTTC. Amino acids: CASSQTSGRATEQFF.

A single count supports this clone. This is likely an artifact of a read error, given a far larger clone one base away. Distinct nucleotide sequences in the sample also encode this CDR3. The CDR3 loop is CAWNPGDYGYTF. CDR3 bases: TGTGCCTGGAACCCGGGCGACTATGGCTATACCTTC. The chain uses TRBV30 and TRBJ1-2; no definite D call. The germline V gene has CDR1 GTSNPN and CDR2 SVGIG (reference sequence). The CDR3 extends over 12 amino acids.

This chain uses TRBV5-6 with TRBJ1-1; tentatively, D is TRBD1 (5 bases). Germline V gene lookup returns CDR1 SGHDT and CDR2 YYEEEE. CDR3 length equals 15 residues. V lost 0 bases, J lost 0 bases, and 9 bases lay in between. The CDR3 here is CASSLVDRLNTEAFF. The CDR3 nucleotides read TGTGCCAGCAGCTTGGTCGACAGACTGAACACTGAAGCTTTCTTT.

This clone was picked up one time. The CDR3 sequence is CASSPSLGYYGYTF. Written as DNA, the CDR3 is TGTGCCAGCAGCCCTAGTTTGGGGTACTATGGCTACACCTTC. This chain links TRBV7-2 with TRBJ1-2; D not resolved. There are 14 residues in the CDR3. Trimming removed 5 bases from V and 3 bases from J, with 13 bases in between. From germline, CDR1 is SGHTA and CDR2 FQGNSA.

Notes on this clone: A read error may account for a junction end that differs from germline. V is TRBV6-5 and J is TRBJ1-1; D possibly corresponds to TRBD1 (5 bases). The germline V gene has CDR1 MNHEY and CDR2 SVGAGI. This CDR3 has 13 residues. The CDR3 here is CASSYSIWGIAGF. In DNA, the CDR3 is TGTGCCAGCAGTTACTCGATTTGGGGGATAGCCGGTTTT.

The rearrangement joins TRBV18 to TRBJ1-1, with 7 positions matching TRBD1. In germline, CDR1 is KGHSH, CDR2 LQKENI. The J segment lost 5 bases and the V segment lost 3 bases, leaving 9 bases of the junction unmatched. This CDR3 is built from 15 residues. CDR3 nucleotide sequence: TGTGCCAGCTCACCGTACAGGGGATTAGGTACTGAAGCTTTCTTT. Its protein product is CASSPYRGLGTEAFF.

CDR3 region: CASSLELFPAGGNEQFF. The CDR3 bases are TGTGCCAGCAGCTTAGAACTTTTTCCCGCAGGGGGCAATGAGCAGTTCTTC. The chain has TRBV7-9 and TRBJ2-1, with 7 bases lining up with TRBD1. The CDR3 length is 17 residues. Germline CDR1 SEHNR, CDR2 FQNEAQ (reference sequence). V was pared by 1 base and J by 6 bases, with 12 bases of the junction left unmatched.

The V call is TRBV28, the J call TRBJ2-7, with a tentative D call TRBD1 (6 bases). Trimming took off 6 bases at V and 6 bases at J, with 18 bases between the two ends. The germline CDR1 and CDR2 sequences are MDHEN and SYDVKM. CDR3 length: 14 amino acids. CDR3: CASRGSNVGGEQYF. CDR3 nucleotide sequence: TGTGCCAGCAGGGGGAGTAACGTAGGGGGCGAGCAGTACTTC. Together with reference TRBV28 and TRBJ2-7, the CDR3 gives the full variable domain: DVKVTQSSRYLVKRTGEKVFLECVQDMDHENMFWYRQDPGLGLRLIYFSYDVKMKEKGDIPEGYSVSREKKERFSLILESASTNQTSMYLCASRGSNVGGEQYFGPGTRLTVT.

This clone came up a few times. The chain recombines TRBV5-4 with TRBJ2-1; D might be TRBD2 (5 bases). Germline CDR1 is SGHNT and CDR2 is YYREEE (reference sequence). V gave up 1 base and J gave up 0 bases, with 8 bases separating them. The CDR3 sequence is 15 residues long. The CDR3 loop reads CASSLSADSYNEQFF. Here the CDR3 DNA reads TGTGCCAGCAGCTTGTCAGCGGACTCCTACAATGAGCAGTTCTTC.

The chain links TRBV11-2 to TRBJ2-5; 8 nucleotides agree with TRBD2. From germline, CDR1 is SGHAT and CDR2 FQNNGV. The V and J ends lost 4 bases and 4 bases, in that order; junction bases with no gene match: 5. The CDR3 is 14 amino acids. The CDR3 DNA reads TGTGCCAGCAGCTCTAGCGGGCGGCGAGAGACCCAGTACTTC. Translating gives CASSSSGRRETQYF.

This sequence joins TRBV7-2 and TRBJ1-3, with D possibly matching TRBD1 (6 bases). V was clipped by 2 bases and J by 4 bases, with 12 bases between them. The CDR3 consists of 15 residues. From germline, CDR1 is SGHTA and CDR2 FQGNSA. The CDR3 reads CASSLSATGGNTIYF. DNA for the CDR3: TGTGCCAGCAGCTTATCCGCGACAGGAGGAAACACCATATATTTT.

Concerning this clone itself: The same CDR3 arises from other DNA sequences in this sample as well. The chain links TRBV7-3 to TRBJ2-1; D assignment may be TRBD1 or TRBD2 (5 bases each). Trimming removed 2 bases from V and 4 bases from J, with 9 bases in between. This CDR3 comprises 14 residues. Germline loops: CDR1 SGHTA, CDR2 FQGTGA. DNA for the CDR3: TGTGCCAGCAGCTTAGCAGGGAGTTACAATGAGCAGTTCTTC. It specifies CASSLAGSYNEQFF.

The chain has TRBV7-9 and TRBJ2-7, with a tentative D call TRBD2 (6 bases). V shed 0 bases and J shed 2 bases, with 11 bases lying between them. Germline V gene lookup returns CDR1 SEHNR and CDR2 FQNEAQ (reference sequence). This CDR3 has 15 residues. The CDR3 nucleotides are TGTGCCAGCAGCTTAGCGGACGGGAGCACCTACGAGCAGTACTTC. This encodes CASSLADGSTYEQYF.

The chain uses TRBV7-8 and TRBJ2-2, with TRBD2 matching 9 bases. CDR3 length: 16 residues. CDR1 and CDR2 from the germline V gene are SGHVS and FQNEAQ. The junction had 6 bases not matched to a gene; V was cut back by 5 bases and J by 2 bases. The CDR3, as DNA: TGTGCCAGCAGCCCGCAGACTAGCGGTAACACCGGGGAGCTGTTTTTT. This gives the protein CASSPQTSGNTGELFF.

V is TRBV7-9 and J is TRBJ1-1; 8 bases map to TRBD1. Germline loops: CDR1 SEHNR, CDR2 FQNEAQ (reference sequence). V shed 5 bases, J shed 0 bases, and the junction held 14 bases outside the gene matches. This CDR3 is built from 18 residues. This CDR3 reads CASSPRPTGVTMNTEAFF. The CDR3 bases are TGTGCCAGCAGCCCACGTCCGACAGGGGTGACTATGAACACTGAAGCTTTCTTT.

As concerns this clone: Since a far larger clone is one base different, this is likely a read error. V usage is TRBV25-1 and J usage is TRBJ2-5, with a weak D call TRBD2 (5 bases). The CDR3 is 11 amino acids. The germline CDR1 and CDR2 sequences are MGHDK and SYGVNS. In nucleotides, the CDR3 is TGTGACAGCAGTGAGGGATGGACCCAGTACTTC. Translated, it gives CDSSEGWTQYF.

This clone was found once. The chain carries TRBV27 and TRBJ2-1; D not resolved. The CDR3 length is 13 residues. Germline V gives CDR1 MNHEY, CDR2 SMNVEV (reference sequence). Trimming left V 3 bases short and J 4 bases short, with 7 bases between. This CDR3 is CASSLVRYNEQFF. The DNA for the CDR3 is TGTGCCAGCAGTTTGGTCAGATACAATGAGCAGTTCTTC.